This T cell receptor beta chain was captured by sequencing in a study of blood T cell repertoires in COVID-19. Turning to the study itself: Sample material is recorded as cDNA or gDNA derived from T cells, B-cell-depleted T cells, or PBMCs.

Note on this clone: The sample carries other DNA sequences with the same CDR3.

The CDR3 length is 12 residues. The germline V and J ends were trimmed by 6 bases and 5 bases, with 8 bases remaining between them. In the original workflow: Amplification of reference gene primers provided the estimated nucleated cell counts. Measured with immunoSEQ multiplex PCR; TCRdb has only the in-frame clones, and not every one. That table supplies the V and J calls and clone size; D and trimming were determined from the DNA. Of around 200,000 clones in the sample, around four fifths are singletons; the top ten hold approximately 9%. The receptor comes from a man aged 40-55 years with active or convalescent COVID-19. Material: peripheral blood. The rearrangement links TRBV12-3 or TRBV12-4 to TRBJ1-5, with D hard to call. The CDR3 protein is CASSLSDQPQHF. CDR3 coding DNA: TGTGCCAGCAGCCTAAGTGATCAGCCCCAGCATTTT.